This T cell receptor (beta chain) was identified during a study of blood T cells in healthy people across ages. Broader study findings: Samples with more naive T cells showed higher observed beta diversity. Roughly linear declines in TCR beta diversity per million T cells occurred with age. Researchers said unsorted PBMCs prevented a conclusive naive versus antigen-experienced comparison.

With a J-beta primer mix and a sample-barcoded 5' primer, a second PCR ran about 7 to 11 cycles. Each cDNA was tagged by a template-switch adaptor containing 12 random nucleotides. Via MiXCR, TCRdb re-called the 5' RACE reads, giving one row per CDR3 protein. This sample has 600,000 to 850,000 distinct CDR3 sequences, with around 40% found just once. A remark on this clonotype: The antigen is undetermined.

V was shortened by 0 bases and J by 3 bases, with 8 bases between the two germline ends. Per germline, CDR1 MRHNA and CDR2 SNTAGT. The CDR3 spans 15 residues. The chain carries TRBV6-4 and TRBJ1-4, with D unclear. This receptor was taken from an older woman in good health. Specimen: blood. Written as DNA, the CDR3 is TGTGCCAGCAGTGACTCGACCAGCCCTAATGAAAAACTGTTTTTT. Its translation: CASSDSTSPNEKLFF.